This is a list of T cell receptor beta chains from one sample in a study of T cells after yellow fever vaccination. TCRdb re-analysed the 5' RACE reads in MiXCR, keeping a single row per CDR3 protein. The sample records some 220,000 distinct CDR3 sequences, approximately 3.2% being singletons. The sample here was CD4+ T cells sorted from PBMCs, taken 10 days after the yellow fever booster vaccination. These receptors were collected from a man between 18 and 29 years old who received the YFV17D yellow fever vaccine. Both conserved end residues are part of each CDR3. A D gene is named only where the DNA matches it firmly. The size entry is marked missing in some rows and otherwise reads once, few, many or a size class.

CASSLAGGRHISYGYTF TGTGCCAGCAGTTTAGCGGGAGGTAGACATATCAGCTATGGCTACACCTTC NA NA TRBJ1-2 TRBV12-3/TRBV12-4
CASTWTGGRVRPNMNTEAFF TGCGCCAGCACCTGGACAGGGGGCCGGGTGCGGCCCAATATGAACACTGAAGCTTTCTTT many TRBD1 TRBJ1-1 TRBV5-1
CASRALTEYRTGELFF TGTGCCAGCAGGGCCTTGACTGAGTATCGGACCGGGGAGCTGTTTTTT few NA TRBJ2-2 TRBV6-2/TRBV6-3
CASSQAPEGPGELFF TGTGCCAGCAGCCAGGCCCCGGAAGGTCCCGGGGAGCTGTTTTTT many NA TRBJ2-2 TRBV4-2
CSAGLAGGPNEQFF TGCAGTGCCGGACTAGCGGGGGGGCCAAATGAGCAGTTCTTC medium-sized TRBD2 TRBJ2-1 TRBV20-1
CASSDRTGGRKTQYF TGTGCCAGCAGTGACAGGACAGGGGGGAGAAAGACCCAGTACTTC many TRBD1 TRBJ2-5 TRBV2
CASRHRGYQETQYF TGTGCCAGCAGGCACCGGGGATACCAAGAGACCCAGTACTTC NA NA TRBJ2-5 TRBV13
CAIAGGGTGAYGYTF TGTGCCATCGCCGGAGGTGGGACAGGGGCCTATGGCTACACCTTC many TRBD1 TRBJ1-2 TRBV10-3
CASSEGLYSGNTIYF TGCGCCAGCAGCGAGGGGTTATACTCTGGAAACACCATATATTTT many NA TRBJ1-3 TRBV5-1
CASSLGAARSYEQYF TGTGCCAGCAGCTTAGGAGCGGCCCGCTCCTACGAGCAGTACTTC many NA TRBJ2-7 TRBV7-8
CSASHGSSGYTF TGCAGCGCCTCACACGGGAGCAGTGGCTACACCTTC few NA TRBJ1-2 TRBV29-1
CASSYPMGDSYNEQFF TGTGCCAGCAGTTACCCGATGGGGGATTCTTACAATGAGCAGTTCTTC many NA TRBJ2-1 TRBV6-6
CASRTIAGLSYEQYF TGTGCCAGCAGGACAATAGCGGGGCTTTCCTACGAGCAGTACTTC NA TRBD2 TRBJ2-7 TRBV27
CASSLGDRVWESYNSPLHF TGTGCCAGCAGCTTAGGGGACAGGGTGTGGGAGTCCTATAATTCACCCCTCCACTTT NA TRBD1 TRBJ1-6 TRBV7-8
CATRVYNYGYTF TGTGCCACCAGAGTCTATAACTATGGCTACACCTTC few NA TRBJ1-2 TRBV24-1
CALGTSGLTTDTQYF TGTGCCTTGGGGACTAGCGGGCTGACCACAGATACGCAGTATTTT NA TRBD2 TRBJ2-3 TRBV6-1
CASSPITGTTTDTQYF TGTGCCAGCAGCCCTATAACCGGGACGACCACAGATACGCAGTATTTT many NA TRBJ2-3 TRBV11-2
CSAKTPGRSLRDSPLHF TGCAGTGCTAAAACCCCGGGACGAAGCCTTAGGGATTCACCCCTCCACTTT many NA TRBJ1-6 TRBV20-1
CASSYRAGGDTQYF TGTGCCAGCAGTTACCGAGCGGGAGGAGATACGCAGTATTTT many TRBD2 TRBJ2-3 TRBV6-5
CSASGLAYEQFF TGCAGTGCTAGTGGCCTAGCGTATGAGCAGTTCTTC few NA TRBJ2-1 TRBV20-1
CASSLGPEETQYF TGTGCCAGCAGCTTAGGGCCGGAGGAGACCCAGTACTTC many NA TRBJ2-5 TRBV7-2
CASSLWQGNTEAFF TGTGCCAGCAGTTTATGGCAGGGTAACACTGAAGCTTTCTTT many NA TRBJ1-1 TRBV12-3/TRBV12-4
CASRDRISYNSPLHF TGTGCCAGCAGGGACAGGATATCCTATAATTCACCCCTCCACTTT NA TRBD1 TRBJ1-6 TRBV25-1
CASSPPLSTKNTEAFF TGTGCCAGCAGCCCTCCCTTGAGCACGAAGAACACTGAAGCTTTCTTT many NA TRBJ1-1 TRBV7-2
CASSQTGTGYSDTQYF TGCGCCAGCAGCCAAACCGGGACAGGGTACTCGGATACGCAGTATTTT many TRBD1 TRBJ2-3 TRBV4-1
CASNPTRSGTEAFF TGTGCCAGCAACCCGACAAGGTCGGGCACTGAAGCTTTCTTT many NA TRBJ1-1 TRBV27